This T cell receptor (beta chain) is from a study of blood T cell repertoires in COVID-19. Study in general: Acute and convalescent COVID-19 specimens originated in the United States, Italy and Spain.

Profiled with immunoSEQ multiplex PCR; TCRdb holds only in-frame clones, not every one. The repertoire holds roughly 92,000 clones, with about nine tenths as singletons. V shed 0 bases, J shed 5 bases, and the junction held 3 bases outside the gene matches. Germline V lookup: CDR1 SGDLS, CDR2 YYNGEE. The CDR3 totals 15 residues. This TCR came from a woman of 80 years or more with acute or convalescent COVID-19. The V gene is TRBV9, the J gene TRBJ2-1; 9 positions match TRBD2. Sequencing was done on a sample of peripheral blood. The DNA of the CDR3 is TGTGCCAGCAGCGTAGGAGCGGGAGGACACAATGAGCAGTTCTTC. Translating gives CASSVGAGGHNEQFF.